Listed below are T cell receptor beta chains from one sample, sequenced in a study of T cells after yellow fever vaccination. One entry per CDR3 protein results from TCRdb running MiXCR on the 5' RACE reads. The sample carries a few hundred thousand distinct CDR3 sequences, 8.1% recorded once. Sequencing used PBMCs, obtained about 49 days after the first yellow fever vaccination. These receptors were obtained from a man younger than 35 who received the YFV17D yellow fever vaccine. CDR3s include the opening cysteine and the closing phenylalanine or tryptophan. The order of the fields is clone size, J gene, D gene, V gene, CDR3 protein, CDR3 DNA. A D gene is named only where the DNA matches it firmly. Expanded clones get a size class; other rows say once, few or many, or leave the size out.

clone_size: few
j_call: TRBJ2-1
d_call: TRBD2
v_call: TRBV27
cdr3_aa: CASKRGGVYEQFF
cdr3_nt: TGTGCCAGCAAACGGGGGGGTGTCTATGAGCAGTTCTTC

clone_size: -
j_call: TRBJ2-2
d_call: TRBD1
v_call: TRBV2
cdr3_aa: CASIEDRGTGELFF
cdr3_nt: TGTGCCAGCATTGAAGACAGGGGCACCGGGGAGCTGTTTTTT

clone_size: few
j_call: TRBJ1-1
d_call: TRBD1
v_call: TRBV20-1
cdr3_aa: CSALDRAEAFF
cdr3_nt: TGCAGTGCCCTCGACAGGGCTGAAGCTTTCTTT

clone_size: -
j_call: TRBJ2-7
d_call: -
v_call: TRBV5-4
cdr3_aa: CASSPSGGGPYEQYF
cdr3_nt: TGTGCCAGCAGCCCCTCTGGGGGGGGGCCCTACGAGCAGTACTTC

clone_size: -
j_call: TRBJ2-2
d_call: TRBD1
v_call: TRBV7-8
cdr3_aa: CASSADRAVGELSF
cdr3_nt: TGTGCCAGCAGCGCGGACAGGGCTGTCGGGGAGCTGTCTTTT

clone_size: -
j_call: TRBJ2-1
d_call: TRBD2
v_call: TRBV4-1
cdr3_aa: CASSQGFPAGFNEQFF
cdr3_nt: TGCGCCAGCAGCCAAGGGTTCCCAGCGGGGTTTAATGAGCAGTTCTTC

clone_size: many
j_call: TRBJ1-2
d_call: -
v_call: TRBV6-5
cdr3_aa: CASSYRVDYGYTF
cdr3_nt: TGTGCCAGCAGTTACCGAGTTGACTATGGCTACACCTTC

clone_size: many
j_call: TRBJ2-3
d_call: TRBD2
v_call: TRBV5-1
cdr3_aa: CASSLWGLAGDADTQYF
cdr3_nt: TGCGCCAGCAGCTTGTGGGGACTAGCGGGGGACGCAGATACGCAGTATTTT

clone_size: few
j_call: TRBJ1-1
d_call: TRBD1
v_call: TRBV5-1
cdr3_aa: CASRVTGQAATEAFF
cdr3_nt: TGCGCCAGCAGAGTGACGGGACAGGCCGCCACTGAAGCTTTCTTT

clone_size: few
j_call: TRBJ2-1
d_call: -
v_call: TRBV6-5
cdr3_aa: CASSYPPPSSYNEQFF
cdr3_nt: TGTGCCAGCAGTTATCCCCCACCGAGCTCCTACAATGAGCAGTTCTTC

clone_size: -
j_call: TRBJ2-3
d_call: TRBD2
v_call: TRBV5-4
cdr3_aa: CASSLALAGSSTDTQYF
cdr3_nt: TGTGCCAGCAGCTTGGCCCTAGCGGGGAGTAGCACAGATACGCAGTATTTT

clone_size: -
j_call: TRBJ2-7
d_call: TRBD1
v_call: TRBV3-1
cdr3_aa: CASSQSRSGGIYEQYF
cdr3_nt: TGTGCCAGCAGCCAATCGAGGTCAGGGGGTATCTACGAGCAGTACTTC

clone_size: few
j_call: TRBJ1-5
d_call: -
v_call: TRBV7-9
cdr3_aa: CAISRDNQPQHF
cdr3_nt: TGTGCCATTAGTAGGGATAATCAGCCCCAGCATTTT

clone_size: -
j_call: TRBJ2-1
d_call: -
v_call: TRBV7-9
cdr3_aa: CASSLAGVLISNEQFF
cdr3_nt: TGTGCCAGCAGCTTAGCGGGGGTCCTAATATCCAATGAGCAGTTCTTC

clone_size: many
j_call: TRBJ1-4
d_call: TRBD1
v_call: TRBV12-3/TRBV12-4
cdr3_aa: CASSPGDRPGIKLFF
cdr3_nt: TGTGCCAGCAGCCCGGGGGACAGGCCGGGTATCAAACTGTTTTTT

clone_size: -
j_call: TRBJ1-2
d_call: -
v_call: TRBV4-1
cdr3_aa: CASSQARLGNYGYTF
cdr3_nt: TGCGCCAGCAGCCAAGCCCGTCTGGGGAACTATGGCTACACCTTC

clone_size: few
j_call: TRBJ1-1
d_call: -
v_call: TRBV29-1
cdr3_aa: CSVDRSSGTEAFF
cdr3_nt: TGCAGCGTTGACAGGTCCTCGGGTACTGAAGCTTTCTTT

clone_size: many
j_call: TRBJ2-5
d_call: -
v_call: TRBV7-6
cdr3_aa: CASSSLGETQYF
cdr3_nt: TGTGCCAGCAGCTCGCTCGGAGAGACCCAGTACTTC

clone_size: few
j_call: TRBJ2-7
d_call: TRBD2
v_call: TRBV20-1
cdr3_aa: CSARAFSGSSYEQYF
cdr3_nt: TGCAGTGCTAGGGCATTTAGCGGGAGCTCCTACGAGCAGTACTTC

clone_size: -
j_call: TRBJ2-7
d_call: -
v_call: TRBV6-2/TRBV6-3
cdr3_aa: CASTQRGYEQYF
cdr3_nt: TGTGCCAGCACCCAAAGAGGGTACGAGCAGTACTTC

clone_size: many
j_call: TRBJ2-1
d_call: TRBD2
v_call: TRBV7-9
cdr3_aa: CASSSGLIDEQFF
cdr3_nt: TGTGCCAGCAGCTCGGGACTAATAGATGAGCAGTTCTTC

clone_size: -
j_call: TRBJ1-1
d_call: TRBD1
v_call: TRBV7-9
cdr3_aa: CASSPRQGEYTEAFF
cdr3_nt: TGTGCCAGCAGCCCGCGACAGGGGGAGTATACTGAAGCTTTCTTT